The clone carrying this TCR beta chain came up many times. Its antigen is still unknown. This record comes from a study of T cells after yellow fever vaccination. The study, taken as a whole, reports: There was a possibility that FACS-sorted repertoires contained abundant clonotypes contaminating from the bulk population. Researchers report a weaker secondary response that nonetheless peaked faster, day 5 versus 15. Across the CD4 and CD8 compartments, a small share of clonotypes was present in both.

There are 15 residues in the CDR3. V was cut by 4 bases and J by 6 bases, with 19 bases left in between. The germline CDR1 and CDR2 sequences are DFQATT and SNEGSKA (reference sequence). TCRdb reanalysed the 5' RACE reads using MiXCR and keeps one entry per CDR3 protein. The data show more than 300,000 distinct CDR3 sequences, with around 6.8% seen just once and roughly 19% held by the top ten. The genes are TRBV20-1 and TRBJ2-1; D is possibly TRBD1 (7 bases). Sample: PBMCs, taken 45 days after the first yellow fever vaccination. This clonotype was obtained from a man aged 18 to 30 who received the YFV17D yellow fever vaccine. CDR3 amino acids: CSAIGGRGVFNEQFF. For the CDR3, the DNA is TGCAGTGCTATTGGCGGCAGGGGGGTTTTCAATGAGCAGTTCTTC.